This T cell receptor beta chain was obtained from a study of blood T cells in healthy people across ages (dated by TCRdb to the mid-2010s). In terms of the full investigation: In model experiments, roughly one uniquely barcoded TCR beta cDNA molecule per two T cells was captured by template switching. The study measured age-related changes in TCR beta repertoire diversity using deep sequencing normalized with unique cDNA molecular identifiers. Donors were grouped into four age groups: young (average 16 years), middle-aged (roughly 38), aged (approximately 58) and long-lived (82). Two additional independent replicas of 1 million unique cDNA reads from the same blood draw were analyzed for two donors (one aged 18 to 30 and one aged 80 or older).

CDR1 and CDR2 were assigned from the germline V gene as LGHNA and YSLEER. Spanning cysteine to phenylalanine, the CDR3 consists of 15 amino acids. Of the read, only the CDR3 DNA is kept; its 45 bases are in frame from base 1. A remark on this clonotype: It has no known antigen specificity. A read error may account for a junction end that differs from germline.

Library prep was done by 5' RACE. Data came from an Illumina HiSeq 2500. A second PCR of roughly 6 to 11 cycles was run with a J-beta primer mix and a sample-barcoded 5' primer. Each TCR beta cDNA molecule received a unique molecular identifier from a template-switch 5' adaptor carrying 12 random nucleotides. Each sample yielded at least 3 million CDR3-containing paired-end reads. The Mint cDNA synthesis kit, primed by a TRBC-specific oligonucleotide, was used to synthesize first-strand cDNA from all RNA. All cDNA was treated with uracil-DNA glycosylase and then went through a first 18-cycle PCR with the universal primers M1SS and BC2_uni_R. The paper's data handling went like this. Normalization of each sample was performed by random selection of 1 million high-quality reads, each carrying a distinct molecular identifier. Instead of being binned into consensus sequences, reads with shared molecular identifiers were discarded. MiTCR, run with a Q25 quality threshold and the strictest error-elimination algorithm, handled CDR3 identification, clonotype clustering and error correction. A nonparametric unseen species model with Euler transformation was used to estimate lower-bound total TCR beta diversity. TCRdb reprocessing: public reads trimmed at Q25 with fastp, clones called with MiXCR, in-frame beta chains kept. Every CDR3 protein is listed once, alongside the most common genes and DNA of its rows. TCRdb assigned the V and J calls; the authors' analysis was not used. For this sample there are around 1,000,000 distinct CDR3 sequences; 25% appear just once. The ten biggest clones cover approximately 0.79% of the sample.

The paper's findings and limits, for the study overall: Observed TCR beta diversity per million T cells fell roughly linearly with age, and a significant reduction was already apparent by age about 43. Compared with the aged group, more naive CD4+ T cells, fewer expanded clones and increased TCR diversity were shown by the long-lived group, suggesting age selection. Estimates of total diversity from one million sequenced T cells were regarded as lower bounds and underestimates. Bulk unsorted PBMC profiling prevented conclusive comparison of naive and antigen-experienced compartments. Because donor CMV infection status was unknown, age-related changes in expanded clonotypes were potentially confounded. There was a strong correlation between observed TCR beta diversity and the percentage of naive T cells measured by flow cytometry.

Donors were a few dozen systemically healthy Caucasian individuals from Russia aged roughly 6 to 100 years. Ten milliliters of peripheral blood were collected from each donor into EDTA-treated Vacutainer tubes. Ficoll-Paque density-gradient centrifugation was used to isolate PBMCs, with at least 7 million per sample. Total RNA, at least 6 micrograms per sample, was extracted from PBMCs with Trizol reagent. Naive CD45RAhigh/CD27high T cell percentages were measured by flow cytometry on a PBMC aliquot from every donor. In addition, the sample was reused for a study of T cells of mothers and their children. As described in the second report: Donors were nine systemically healthy Caucasian individuals: three mothers and their six children. cDNA synthesis consumed the entire amount of extracted RNA, loaded at around 1.4 ug RNA in each 15 ul reaction. In the second PCR, the M1S primer added sample barcodes and 2-4 random nucleotides. Over 8 million TCR beta CDR3 reads were obtained for each mother, and some 3 million reads were obtained for each child. In both related and unrelated pairs, thymic selection shapes the output of TCR recombination in a similar way, with inherited differences having only a minor effect. Normalized repertoire overlap was always slightly but never significantly higher in related than unrelated mother-child pairs. No persistent microchimeric T cell clones were detected, at a sensitivity of around 97 clones per million clonotypes. In the study, deep NGS was used to compare the TCR beta repertoires of mothers and children, and features distinguishing related mother-child pairs from unrelated individuals were sought. The mean age was around 40 +/- 4 years for the mothers and around 11 +/- 4 years for the children. After adapter ligation was performed with NEBNext reagents, the libraries were sequenced on an Illumina HiSeq 2000 with 100+100 nt paired-end reads. To prevent cross-contamination, the mother and child libraries were prepared one month apart and sequenced in separate runs. For each donor, between about 500,000 and 2,100,000 distinct TCR beta clonotypes were identified. Naive TCR beta clonotypes were estimated from low-frequency clonotypes matched to each donor's FACS-determined naive share, without sorting.

This receptor was obtained from a girl aged 2 to 9 in good health. Material: blood. This chain joins TRBV4-3 to TRBJ2-7; confidence is insufficient to name the D gene. CDR3 loop: CASSQEARNSYERYF. The DNA sequence follows: TGCGCCAGCAGCCAAGAAGCCCGGAACTCCTACGAGCGGTACTTC.